The sequence of this T cell receptor beta chain was determined in a study of CD8 T cells in ankylosing spondylitis. Overall study findings and caveats: Clones that were linked to disease were CD8+ and were relatively rare in peripheral blood.

Concerning this clonotype itself: Its antigen is not known.

V gave up 4 bases and J gave up 4 bases, with 23 bases separating them. This CDR3 region has 17 residues. Germline V gene sequence: CDR1 SGHRS, CDR2 YFSETQ. Each CDR3 protein gets one entry after TCRdb re-called the 5' RACE reads with MiXCR. In the table there are roughly 120,000 distinct CDR3 sequences, roughly 15% of which are singletons. The specimen sequenced was blood, either unsorted or a sorted T cell fraction (not recorded which). The chain joins TRBV5-1 to TRBJ1-2, with D unclear. The receptor was derived from a female donor with ankylosing spondylitis or in good health (not recorded which). As DNA, the CDR3 is TGCGCCAGCAGCCAGATGAAGGCGGGGATGGGAATCTATGGCTACACCTTC. Translating it yields CASSQMKAGMGIYGYTF.